The 2 T cell receptor beta chains below were found in one sample sequenced in a study of T cells after posttransplantation cyclophosphamide. Cyclophosphamide on days +3 and +4 followed busulfan-fludarabine conditioning and a marrow graft. The data were produced by immunoSEQ multiplex PCR, yet TCRdb's version contains in-frame clones alone and is incomplete. The profile covers a few thousand clones, with about two thirds appearing a single time and roughly 17% taken by the ten largest. This specimen was PBMCs, taken 362 days after allogeneic stem cell transplant with posttransplant cyclophosphamide. The receptors shown here come from a male patient aged 55 to 69 who received an allogeneic stem cell transplant from an unrelated donor, was CMV-positive, and had acute GVHD only. The graft donor may have contributed some T cells.

V and J are TRBV6-4 and TRBJ1-5; D gene unclear. The V gene lost 3 bases and the J gene lost 6 bases, with 9 bases spanning the gap. This CDR3 has 13 amino acids. The germline V gene encodes CDR1 MRHNA and CDR2 SNTAGT. CDR3 sequence (DNA): TGTGCCAGCAGTGAGGCAGTAACTCAGCCCCAGCATTTT. Residues: CASSEAVTQPQHF.

The chain is built from TRBV7-6 and TRBJ2-5; tentative D call: TRBD2 (6 bases). This CDR3 contains 15 residues. The germline CDR1 and CDR2 sequences are SGHVS and FNYEAQ. Trimming removed 5 bases at V and 5 bases at J, with 18 bases between. CDR3 region: CASSLRQTAGETQYF. The CDR3, as DNA: TGTGCCAGCAGCCTGCGACAGACCGCGGGGGAGACCCAGTACTTC. The full variable domain, with the rest looked up from reference TRBV7-6 and TRBJ2-5, is GAGVSQSPRYKVTKRGQDVALRCDPISGHVSLYWYRQALGQGPEFLTYFNYEAQQDKSGLPNDRFSAERPEGSISTLTIQRTEQRDSAMYRCASSLRQTAGETQYFGPGTRLLVL.